This T cell receptor beta chain was identified in a study of CD8 T cells in ankylosing spondylitis. Study-level points and caveats: Ankylosing spondylitis blood appeared to be characterized by a TCR beta motif of several highly homologous variants. Reactive arthritis synovial fluid and blood previously showed some of these motif variants.

Trimming cost V 6 bases and J 1 base, with 12 bases left between them. Germline CDR1 DFQATT, CDR2 SNEGSKA (reference sequence). This CDR3 has 13 amino acids. The authors made TCR beta libraries by quantitative 5'-RACE with molecular barcodes. TCRdb itself ran the 5' RACE reads through MiXCR, one entry per CDR3 protein. This sample carries some 800,000 distinct CDR3 sequences, 12% of them seen once, and the ten largest clones take 0.45% to 0.6%. About this clonotype: Its target is unknown.

The TCR comes from a male donor with ankylosing spondylitis. The sample comprised blood, either unsorted or a sorted T cell fraction (not recorded which). This chain uses TRBV20-1 with TRBJ1-1; weak D call: TRBD1 (5 bases). CDR3 sequence: CSAPYRSNTEAFF. Written as DNA, the CDR3 is TGCAGTGCACCTTACAGGTCGAACACTGAAGCTTTCTTT.